Sequencing of this T cell receptor (beta chain) was carried out in a study of Graves' ophthalmopathy and Graves' hyperthyroidism. Study background: Absence of ophthalmopathy within 18 months of follow-up defined stable hyperthyroidism.

Trimming removed 7 bases at V and 1 base at J, with 11 bases between. Germline V gene lookup returns CDR1 LGHNT and CDR2 FRNRAP. This CDR3 spans 14 amino acids. The authors enrolled newly diagnosed hyperthyroidism patients aged 18 to 65 with under 2 months' duration. The sequenced template was RNA, covering the TCR beta CDR3 region. An opening RT-PCR round employed HTBI primers and preceded a second-round multiplex PCR. TCRdb processed the multiplex PCR reads anew with MiXCR; each CDR3 protein has one entry. Among 450,000 to 600,000 distinct CDR3 sequences listed, 35% to 45% were seen once. The receptor's source is an adult man with Graves' hyperthyroidism. The genes are TRBV12-5 and TRBJ1-3, with unresolved D. Sequencing used peripheral blood or thyroid tissue (not recorded which). The CDR3: CASAFGGSGNTIYF. DNA for the CDR3: TGTGCTAGTGCCTTTGGAGGTTCTGGAAACACCATATATTTT.